A single T cell receptor (beta chain) is shown here with its context. Its specificity is not known. Since a much larger clone is just one base distant, this may be a read error. Germline V gene lookup returns CDR1 SGHTA and CDR2 FQGNSA. The CDR3 contains 17 residues. The entry originates in a study of T cell repertoires in cytomegalovirus infection. Findings and caveats of the study: Accumulated public TCR beta family frequency recognized individuals carrying CMV together with the relevant HLA. In two of eight donors, the top clonotype was HLA-C-restricted CMV-specific.

MiXCR, applied by TCRdb to the reads, yields one record per CDR3 protein. The sample includes some 440,000 distinct CDR3 sequences, roughly 30% of them seen just once. This clonotype was obtained from a human donor in good health (CMV status not recorded). Some clones in this sample may be carry-over from other donors' samples. Sample: PBMCs. The chain recombines TRBV7-2 with TRBJ2-5, with 7 bases that match TRBD1. CDR3 nucleotides: TGTGCCAGCAGCCCCCAAGTTCGACAGGGAGCCAGGGAGACCCAGCACTTC. It encodes CASSPQVRQGARETQHF.